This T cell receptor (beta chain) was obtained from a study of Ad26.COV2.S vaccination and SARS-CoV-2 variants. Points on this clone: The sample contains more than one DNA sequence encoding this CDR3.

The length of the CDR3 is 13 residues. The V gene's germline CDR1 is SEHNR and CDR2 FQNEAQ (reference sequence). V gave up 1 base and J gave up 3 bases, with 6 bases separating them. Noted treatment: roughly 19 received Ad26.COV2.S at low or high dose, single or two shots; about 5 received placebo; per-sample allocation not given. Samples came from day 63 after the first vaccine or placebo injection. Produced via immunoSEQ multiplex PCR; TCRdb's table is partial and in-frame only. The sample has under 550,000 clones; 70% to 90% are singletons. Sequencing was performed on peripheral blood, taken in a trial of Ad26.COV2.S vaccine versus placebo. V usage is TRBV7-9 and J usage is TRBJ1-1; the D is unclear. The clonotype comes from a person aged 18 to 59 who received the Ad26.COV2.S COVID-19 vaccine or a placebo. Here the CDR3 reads CASSLGQYTEAFF. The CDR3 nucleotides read TGTGCCAGCAGCTTAGGTCAGTACACTGAAGCTTTCTTT. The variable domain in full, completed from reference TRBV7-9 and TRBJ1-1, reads DTGVSQNPRHKITKRGQNVTFRCDPISEHNRLYWYRQTLGQGPEFLTYFQNEAQLEKSRLLSDRFSAERPKGSFSTLEIQRTEQGDSAMYLCASSLGQYTEAFFGQGTRLTVV.